This is a list of T cell receptor beta chains from one sample in a study of T cell responses to AZD1222 COVID-19 vaccine. TCRdb's copy holds only in-frame clones and misses some; the assay was immunoSEQ multiplex PCR. This table holds roughly 80,000 clones, 90% found once. This specimen consisted of peripheral blood, obtained 28 days after the second AZD1222 dose. The receptors here all came from an adult who received the AZD1222 COVID-19 vaccine. Both conserved end residues are part of each CDR3. A D gene is named only where the DNA matches it firmly. Rows may omit the clone size; those that give it use once, few, many or a size class.

clone_size	v_call	d_call	j_call	cdr3_aa	cdr3_nt
once	TRBV7-2	TRBD2	TRBJ2-1	CASSLQGLAENEQFF	TGTGCCAGCAGCCTACAGGGACTAGCGGAAAATGAGCAGTTCTTC
-	TRBV7-2	-	TRBJ1-4	CASSWGGTNEKLFF	TGTGCCAGCAGCTGGGGCGGGACTAATGAAAAACTGTTTTTT
-	TRBV7-2	TRBD1	TRBJ1-5	CASSSVDRGNQPQHF	TGTGCCAGCAGCTCTGTAGACAGGGGAAATCAGCCCCAGCATTTT
-	TRBV5-4	-	TRBJ2-7	CASSSSHADRHEQYF	TGTGCCAGCAGCTCATCCCACGCGGATCGCCACGAGCAGTACTTC
-	TRBV7-7	TRBD1	TRBJ2-7	CASSLSRQGEQYF	TGTGCCAGCAGCCTCTCACGACAGGGCGAGCAGTACTTC
-	TRBV27	TRBD1	TRBJ2-1	CASSPGQGAYNEQFF	TGTGCCAGCAGCCCGGGACAGGGAGCCTACAATGAGCAGTTCTTC
-	TRBV3-1/TRBV3-2	-	TRBJ2-7	CASSQQGEQYF	TGTGCCAGCAGCCAACAGGGCGAGCAGTACTTC
-	TRBV23-1	TRBD1	TRBJ1-2	CASSQTQPLNRGRDYGYTF	TGCGCCAGCAGTCAGACCCAACCCCTTAACAGGGGGCGCGATTATGGCTACACCTTC
-	TRBV27	TRBD2	TRBJ2-1	CASRTSGGQYNEQFF	TGTGCCAGCAGAACAAGCGGGGGGCAGTACAATGAGCAGTTCTTC
-	TRBV7-7	-	TRBJ2-3	CASSLGLRGDTQYF	TGTGCCAGCAGCTTAGGTTTGAGGGGGGATACGCAGTATTTT
-	TRBV6-5	TRBD1	TRBJ2-7	CASKTGTGSEQYF	TGTGCCAGCAAGACCGGGACAGGGTCCGAGCAGTACTTC
-	TRBV7-2	-	TRBJ1-3	CASSLVGFGNTIYF	TGTGCCAGCAGCTTAGTTGGTTTTGGAAACACCATATATTTT
-	TRBV5-1	-	TRBJ1-1	CASNQRYDTEAFF	TGCGCCAGCAATCAGCGGTATGACACTGAAGCTTTCTTT
-	TRBV5-1	-	TRBJ1-1	CASSLVGAWTEAFF	TGCGCCAGCAGCTTGGTTGGGGCGTGGACTGAAGCTTTCTTT
-	TRBV7-9	-	TRBJ1-1	CASSRGGSSTEAFF	TGTGCCAGCAGCCGCGGAGGGTCAAGCACTGAAGCTTTCTTT
few	TRBV5-5	TRBD1	TRBJ1-3	CASNTGQFSGNTIYF	TGTGCCAGCAACACGGGACAGTTCTCTGGAAACACCATATATTTT
-	TRBV7-8	TRBD2	TRBJ2-4	CASSPSRLAGLAKNIQYF	TGTGCCAGCAGCCCATCAAGACTAGCGGGGCTAGCCAAAAACATTCAGTACTTC
-	TRBV27	-	TRBJ2-7	CATADHRSSYEQYF	TGTGCCACTGCGGACCACCGGAGCTCCTACGAGCAGTACTTC
-	TRBV21-1	-	TRBJ2-7	CASSKVSGQGKYEQYF	TGTGCCAGCAGCAAAGTTTCGGGACAGGGGAAGTACGAGCAGTACTTC
-	TRBV9	TRBD1	TRBJ2-2	CASSVGQGPLFF	TGTGCCAGCAGCGTCGGACAGGGGCCCCTGTTTTTT
-	TRBV4-1	TRBD1	TRBJ2-2	CASSQVLRGPKTRELFF	TGCGCCAGCAGCCAAGTGCTGAGGGGGCCGAAGACCCGGGAGCTGTTTTTT
-	TRBV7-2	-	TRBJ2-1	CASSSTASSYNEQFF	TGTGCCAGCAGCTCCACAGCGAGCTCCTACAATGAGCAGTTCTTC
once	TRBV27	TRBD2	TRBJ2-7	CASSFGGGVEQYF	TGTGCCAGCAGTTTTGGGGGAGGGGTCGAGCAGTACTTC
few	TRBV19	-	TRBJ1-1	CATTGVMNTEAFF	TGTGCCACCACAGGTGTTATGAACACTGAAGCTTTCTTT
-	TRBV19	-	TRBJ1-6	CASSTLDDSPLHF	TGTGCCAGTAGTACCCTCGATGATTCACCCCTCCACTTT
-	TRBV24-1	-	TRBJ2-2	CATSAPRGTSNTGELFF	TGTGCCACCAGTGCCCCTCGGGGGACATCGAACACCGGGGAGCTGTTTTTT
-	TRBV5-1	-	TRBJ1-4	CANASGPVATNEKLFF	TGCGCCAACGCCTCGGGCCCAGTTGCAACTAATGAAAAACTGTTTTTT
once	TRBV24-1	-	TRBJ1-2	CATSDRRRDYGYTF	TGTGCCACCAGTGACCGACGCAGGGACTATGGCTACACCTTC
once	TRBV5-1	-	TRBJ1-1	CASSFRRGDQAFF	TGCGCCAGCAGCTTCAGGCGAGGGGATCAAGCTTTCTTT
-	TRBV30	TRBD1	TRBJ1-5	CAWSGGQADQPQHF	TGTGCCTGGAGTGGGGGACAGGCAGATCAGCCCCAGCATTTT
-	TRBV19	-	TRBJ2-3	CASSIGGLSRTDTQYF	TGTGCCAGTAGTATAGGAGGCCTATCCCGCACAGATACGCAGTATTTT
-	TRBV5-1	-	TRBJ2-7	CASSLQGQGEQYF	TGCGCCAGCAGCTTACAAGGGCAAGGGGAGCAGTACTTC
-	TRBV6-1	-	TRBJ1-2	CASSEDKGVDYGYTF	TGTGCCAGCAGTGAAGATAAGGGCGTGGACTATGGCTACACCTTC
-	TRBV19	-	TRBJ1-5	CASSYVRGDIRQPQHF	TGTGCCAGTAGTTATGTCCGGGGAGATATACGGCAGCCCCAGCATTTT
-	TRBV18	-	TRBJ1-2	CASSPGTPHGDYGYTF	TGTGCCAGCTCACCGGGGACGCCTCACGGCGACTATGGCTACACCTTC
-	TRBV6-6	-	TRBJ1-1	CASSYSSGMNTEAFF	TGTGCCAGCAGTTACTCGAGCGGGATGAACACTGAAGCTTTCTTT
-	TRBV11-2	-	TRBJ2-1	CASSLVLSSYNEQFF	TGTGCCAGCAGCTTAGTACTGAGCTCCTACAATGAGCAGTTCTTC